This TCR beta chain appears in the sequencing data of a study of cytomegalovirus exposure and HLA in healthy donors. Overall study: The 550 to 800 first-cohort repertoires and the 95 to 150 validation repertoires shared the same platform, a later analysis reported. Study observations and caveats: It was reported that the classifier diagnosed cytomegalovirus status with high specificity and sensitivity in both the original and validation cohorts.

Clones were read by immunoSEQ multiplex PCR, and TCRdb kept only the in-frame ones, dropping some. Among approximately 280,000 clones listed, over 75% were seen once. On this clone: The target antigen is unknown.

Per the germline V gene, CDR1 is MNHEY and CDR2 is SVGAGI. The V end lost 2 bases, the J end lost 7 bases, and 15 bases lay between the germline ends. The CDR3 sequence is 14 residues long. This TCR was recovered from a woman under 30 in good health and CMV-seronegative. Material: PBMCs. V gene TRBV6-5 combines with J gene TRBJ2-7, with a weak D call TRBD2 (6 bases). The CDR3 is CASSYTGGEGEQYF. CDR3 sequence (DNA): TGTGCCAGCAGTTACACCGGGGGAGAGGGGGAGCAGTACTTC.